What follows describes a single T cell receptor beta chain. This clonotype has at least ten counts. Its binding antigen is unknown. Per-nucleotide qualities are absent, and no much larger clonotype sits a single base away. This sample is part of a study of human T cells and chemical hapten exposure (dated by TCRdb to the early 2020s). For context, the study as a whole: Libraries were pooled for sequencing, and variation in per-sample TCR yields was attributed mainly to small differences in library volumes within the pool. This study followed changes in the peripheral blood TCR repertoire in vivo during primary and secondary sensitization of alopecia patients to the hapten diphenylcyclopropenone (DPC). Both TCR alpha and TCR beta chains were sequenced from each blood RNA sample.

As encoded in the germline V gene, CDR1 is MDHEN while CDR2 is SYDVKM. After removal of 2 bases from V and 8 bases from J, the junction retains 3 bases not matched to a gene. Reading from cysteine to phenylalanine, the CDR3 counts 14 amino acids. Here the CDR3 DNA is all that survives: 42 bases in frame from base 1. General conclusions and limits of the study: DPC sensitization did not change how many TCRs were above 1 in 1000 frequency, and no evidence was found of alterations in global repertoire structure. After repeated subsampling, the strength of the expansion versus patch-test correlation and the threshold at which it became significant changed.

The time point label for this specimen denotes: healthy volunteer bleed at 2 weeks. Total RNA was extracted from unfractionated whole blood that had been collected in Tempus Blood RNA tubes. About five healthy volunteers served as TCR sequencing controls and were bled at day 0, 2 weeks and 6 weeks. Receptor libraries were prepared by RACE. The reads were generated on a NextSeq 500. During library preparation, unique molecular identifiers were attached to individual cDNA molecules so that TCRs could be counted quantitatively and reproducibly. Turning to the authors' computational methods: Samples had a median of roughly 91,000 TCRs, with a range from roughly 23,224 to 750,000. The Decombinator software suite was used to annotate the V, J and CDR3 of the TCR reads. Every sample was subsampled to the same number of TCRs (28,000) for the PS versus PT1 abundance plots. Expanded TCRs were defined as absent before sensitization and observed at least eight times at the 2-week time point. Through fastp at Q25 and MiXCR, TCRdb rebuilt clones from the public reads, retaining in-frame beta chains. Rows are unified per CDR3 protein, each entry keeping the most common DNA and genes. The V and J calls here are based on TCRdb, not the publication. Recorded for this sample are around 130,000 distinct CDR3 sequences; 9% to 10% of them occurred a single time. The top ten clones comprise under 2% of the sample.

This sequence originates from a male donor in good health. Some clones in this sample may be carry-over from other donors' samples. The V gene is TRBV28 and the J gene is TRBJ2-1, with TRBD2 matching 10 junction bases. The sample taken for sequencing was whole blood. The sequence in DNA is TGTGCCAGCAGTTTACTAGCGGGGGACTATGAGCAGTTCTTC. Its product reads: CASSLLAGDYEQFF.